This TCR beta chain was documented in a study of blood T cell repertoires in COVID-19. Study context: COVID-19 samples collected from the United States, Italy and Spain covered acute and convalescent phases. Nucleic acid was either cDNA or gDNA, and it came from T cells, B-cell-depleted T cells, or PBMCs.

This CDR3 has 15 residues. Germline CDR1 SNHLY, CDR2 FYNNEI. V gave up 5 bases and J gave up 4 bases; unmatched junction bases: 6. This clone was seen a few times. Authors' analysis steps: Amplifying reference gene primers gave estimates of nucleated cell counts. Assay used: immunoSEQ multiplex PCR; TCRdb lists only in-frame clones, some missing. The DNA gave D and trimming, while V, J and clone size come from that table. The table records 250,000 to 350,000 clones, approximately 83% of them present only once. Input material: peripheral blood. This receptor was obtained from a woman between 25 and 40 years old who had recovered from COVID-19. The rearrangement joins TRBV2 to TRBJ1-5; 9 bases map to TRBD1. CDR3 in amino acids: CASSWDRAGNQPQHF. For the CDR3, the DNA is TGTGCCAGCAGTTGGGACAGGGCCGGGAATCAGCCCCAGCATTTT.